A selection of T cell receptor beta chains follows, all from one sample in a study of CD8 T cells in Susac syndrome. MiXCR, applied by TCRdb to the immunoSEQ multiplex PCR reads, yields one record per CDR3 protein. Here the sample spans roughly 80,000 distinct CDR3 sequences, roughly 95% being singletons. The sequenced material came from CD8+ T cells from PBMCs. The receptors were gathered from a human donor with Susac syndrome. CDR3s include the opening cysteine and the closing phenylalanine or tryptophan. The D gene is left open where the match is weak. For some rows the clone size is stated as once, few or many, or as a class when expanded; others skip it.

>NA|TRBJ2-5|TRBV7-9|NA
CASSLPSQETQYF
TGTGCCAGCAGCTTGCCCTCTCAAGAGACCCAGTACTTC
>NA|TRBJ2-7|TRBV9|NA
CASSVGSPYEQYF
TGTGCCAGCAGCGTAGGTAGCCCCTACGAGCAGTACTTC
>NA|TRBJ2-1|TRBV6-5|TRBD1
CASSYTTGANEQFF
TGTGCCAGCAGTTACACGACAGGGGCTAATGAGCAGTTCTTC
>NA|TRBJ1-5|TRBV2|NA
CASSASGGNQPQHF
TGTGCCAGCAGTGCGTCAGGGGGCAATCAGCCCCAGCATTTT
>NA|TRBJ2-5|TRBV3-1|NA
CASSQVGGEETQYF
TGTGCCAGCAGCCAAGTAGGGGGAGAAGAGACCCAGTACTTC
>NA|TRBJ1-1|TRBV5-1|NA
CASSDDTGEAFF
TGCGCCAGCAGCGATGACACCGGGGAGGCTTTCTTT
>NA|TRBJ2-1|TRBV9|NA
CASSVGGEQFF
TGTGCCAGCAGCGTAGGTGGTGAGCAGTTCTTC
>once|TRBJ1-6|TRBV11-2|NA
CASSPRGRGASSPLHF
TGTGCCAGCAGCCCTAGGGGCCGGGGGGCGAGTTCACCCCTCCACTTT
>NA|TRBJ1-1|TRBV5-1|TRBD1
CASSLTGGPTEAFF
TGCGCCAGCAGCTTGACAGGGGGCCCCACTGAAGCTTTCTTT
>NA|TRBJ1-1|TRBV30|TRBD1
CAWAGQGNTEAFF
TGTGCCTGGGCCGGACAGGGGAACACTGAAGCTTTCTTT
>NA|TRBJ1-5|TRBV4-1|NA
CASSQARQLNQPQHF
TGCGCCAGCAGCCAAGCACGCCAGCTCAATCAGCCCCAGCATTTT
>NA|TRBJ1-1|TRBV20-1|TRBD1
CSARDRGGTEAFF
TGCAGTGCTAGAGACAGGGGGGGGACTGAAGCTTTCTTT
>NA|TRBJ2-1|TRBV7-9|TRBD2
CASSLGGGYNEQFF
TGTGCCAGCAGCTTAGGGGGGGGTTACAATGAGCAGTTCTTC
>NA|TRBJ2-1|TRBV2|TRBD1
CASESGTGGLNEQFF
TGTGCCAGCGAGTCGGGGACAGGTGGCTTAAATGAGCAGTTCTTC
>NA|TRBJ2-1|TRBV7-8|TRBD2
CASSLRVIAGGHTYNEQFF
TGTGCCAGCAGCTTACGAGTAATAGCGGGGGGGCACACCTACAATGAGCAGTTCTTC
>NA|TRBJ2-3|TRBV5-4|NA
CASSKDFTDTQYF
TGTGCCAGCAGCAAGGACTTTACAGATACGCAGTATTTT
>NA|TRBJ1-6|TRBV20-1|TRBD1
CSAQLRTGGKLNSPLHF
TGCAGTGCCCAGTTAAGGACAGGGGGCAAACTTAATTCACCCCTCCACTTT
>NA|TRBJ1-2|TRBV9|NA
CGSDNRVYGYTF
TGTGGCAGCGACAACCGGGTCTATGGCTACACCTTC
>NA|TRBJ1-1|TRBV20-1|NA
CSATQPNTEAFF
TGCAGTGCTACACAGCCGAACACTGAAGCTTTCTTT
>NA|TRBJ2-3|TRBV2|NA
CASNRGGADTQYF
TGTGCCAGCAATAGGGGGGGGGCAGATACGCAGTATTTT
>NA|TRBJ2-7|TRBV7-9|NA
CASSLDWTRDGQYF
TGTGCCAGCAGCTTAGACTGGACCCGGGACGGGCAGTACTTC
>few|TRBJ2-7|TRBV27|TRBD2
CASSLGGSSYEQYF
TGTGCCAGCAGTTTGGGGGGGAGCTCCTACGAGCAGTACTTC
>NA|TRBJ2-7|TRBV7-2|NA
CASSLIPGTYEQYF
TGTGCCAGCAGCTTAATCCCAGGCACCTACGAGCAGTACTTC
>NA|TRBJ2-7|TRBV12-3/TRBV12-4|TRBD2
CASSLVSRGLAGNYEQYF
TGTGCCAGCAGTTTAGTCTCGCGGGGACTAGCGGGAAATTACGAGCAGTACTTC
>NA|TRBJ1-6|TRBV11-2|NA
CASLGGNSPLHF
TGTGCCAGCCTGGGGGGGAATTCACCCCTCCACTTT
>NA|TRBJ1-2|TRBV13|NA
CASSGGGRGYTF
TGTGCCAGTAGCGGCGGGGGCCGTGGCTACACCTTC
>NA|TRBJ1-5|TRBV6-2/TRBV6-3|NA
CASSIRPGTDSNQPQHF
TGTGCCAGCAGCATTCGTCCCGGGACTGATAGCAATCAGCCCCAGCATTTT
>NA|TRBJ1-2|TRBV7-3|TRBD1
CASSPSGQGAYGYTF
TGTGCCAGCAGCCCTTCGGGACAGGGAGCATATGGCTACACCTTC
>NA|TRBJ2-5|TRBV10-3|TRBD2
CAIGLGGALKTQHF
TGTGCCATAGGACTCGGGGGGGCCCTGAAGACCCAGCACTTC
>NA|TRBJ2-7|TRBV20-1|NA
CSASMRHSYEQYF
TGCAGTGCTAGTATGCGACACTCCTACGAGCAGTACTTC
>NA|TRBJ2-2|TRBV9|NA
CASQLSANTGELFF
TGTGCCAGCCAGCTTTCCGCGAACACCGGGGAGCTGTTTTTT
>NA|TRBJ1-2|TRBV20-1|NA
CSARWQGYGYTF
TGCAGTGCTAGGTGGCAGGGATATGGCTACACCTTC
>once|TRBJ1-2|TRBV29-1|TRBD1
CSVEDRDGGYTF
TGCAGCGTCGAGGACAGGGATGGCGGCTACACCTTC
>NA|TRBJ2-3|TRBV28|NA
CASSLIRQEGQYF
TGTGCCAGCAGTTTAATAAGGCAGGAAGGGCAGTATTTT
>NA|TRBJ2-1|TRBV7-9|TRBD1
CASSFPQGQRYNEQFF
TGTGCCAGCAGCTTCCCTCAGGGACAGAGGTACAATGAGCAGTTCTTC
>NA|TRBJ2-3|TRBV5-4|NA
CASSLGTSTDTQYF
TGTGCCAGCAGCTTGGGGACTAGCACAGATACGCAGTATTTT
>NA|TRBJ2-5|TRBV24-1|NA
CATSDFEARTQYF
TGTGCCACCAGTGATTTTGAGGCGAGGACCCAGTACTTC
>NA|TRBJ2-5|TRBV7-9|NA
CASSTTLQETQYF
TGTGCCAGCAGTACTACCCTACAAGAGACCCAGTACTTC
>NA|TRBJ1-6|TRBV4-1|NA
CASNKRARDSPLHF
TGCGCCAGCAACAAAAGAGCCCGAGATTCACCCCTCCACTTT